The rows below give T cell receptor beta chains drawn from one sample of a study of blood T cell repertoires in COVID-19. Libraries were prepared by immunoSEQ multiplex PCR; TCRdb keeps only in-frame clonotypes and omits some of them. The repertoire holds more than 80,000 clones, about 92% seen once, with 6.5% to 8.5% in the top ten. Sequencing was done on a sample of peripheral blood. The source of these receptors is a man in his late teens or twenties with COVID-19, enrolled during active disease. The CDR3 runs from the conserved cysteine through the conserved F or W. A D gene is named only where the DNA matches it firmly. Not all rows give a size; the values are once, few, many and, for expanded clones, a class.

j_call	clone_size	d_call	cdr3_length	v_call	cdr3_nt	cdr3_aa
TRBJ2-7	NA	NA	14	TRBV27	TGTGCCAGCAGTTCGACAGGTGCTACCTACGAGCAGTACTTC	CASSSTGATYEQYF
TRBJ1-4	NA	TRBD1	16	TRBV4-3	TGCGCCAGCAGCCAAGACGCGGGGACAGGTAATGAAAAACTGCTTTTT	CASSQDAGTGNEKLLF
TRBJ2-5	NA	NA	14	TRBV4-1	TGCGCCAGCAGCCAAGGTCTAGCGAGAGAGACCCAGTACTTC	CASSQGLARETQYF
TRBJ1-6	NA	TRBD1	15	TRBV6-6	TGTGCCAGCAGTTACGGTCGACAGGGGCATTCACCCCTCCACTTT	CASSYGRQGHSPLHF
TRBJ2-1	few	NA	15	TRBV4-1	TGCGCCAGCAGCCAGTTGAGAGACAGGTGGAATGAGCAGTTCTTC	CASSQLRDRWNEQFF
TRBJ2-7	NA	TRBD2	14	TRBV6-2/TRBV6-3	TGTGCCAGCAGTTATAGCGGGAGACCCTACGAGCAGTACTTC	CASSYSGRPYEQYF
TRBJ1-1	NA	NA	14	TRBV5-1	TGCGCCAGCAGCTTTACTGACGGGATGAGGGAAGCTTTCTTT	CASSFTDGMREAFF
TRBJ1-5	NA	NA	18	TRBV6-2/TRBV6-3	TGTGCCAGCAGTTACTCTCAGGTAGGAATCAGGAGCAATCAGCCCCAGCATTTT	CASSYSQVGIRSNQPQHF
TRBJ2-1	NA	NA	15	TRBV19	TGTGCCAGTAGTAACCCGGGACACCCTAGGGATGAGCAGTTCTTC	CASSNPGHPRDEQFF
TRBJ2-1	NA	NA	14	TRBV6-2/TRBV6-3	TGTGCCAGCAGTTACGAGTCACCATCGCATGAGCAGTTCTTC	CASSYESPSHEQFF
TRBJ2-1	NA	TRBD2	15	TRBV2	TGTGCCATCGCGACTAGCGGGAGGGCCTACAATGAGCAGTTCTTC	CAIATSGRAYNEQFF
TRBJ2-7	NA	TRBD1	15	TRBV3-1/TRBV3-2	TGTGCCAGCAGCCAAGCCCCGGGACAGTCCTACGAGCAGTACTTC	CASSQAPGQSYEQYF
TRBJ1-1	NA	TRBD1	14	TRBV28	TGTGCCAGCAGTTTTACAGGGGCGAACACTGAAGCTTTCTTT	CASSFTGANTEAFF
TRBJ1-3	NA	TRBD1	15	TRBV6-5	TGTGCCAGCAGCAGACAGGGTGACTCTGGAAACACCATATATTTT	CASSRQGDSGNTIYF
TRBJ2-2	NA	NA	15	TRBV9	TGTGCCAGCAGCGTAGTAGCGGCGGGTACCGGGGAGCTGTTTTTT	CASSVVAAGTGELFF
TRBJ2-7	NA	NA	16	TRBV27	TGTGCCAGCAGTTTAGGCCTGGGGGGATCCCCCTACGAGCAGTACTTC	CASSLGLGGSPYEQYF
TRBJ2-7	NA	NA	14	TRBV6-5	TGTGCCAGCAGAACCTTGGGGGGGCCGCGAGAGCAGTACTTC	CASRTLGGPREQYF
TRBJ2-7	once	NA	15	TRBV5-6	TGTGCCAGCAGCCCCGTTTACACCCGAACCTACGAGCAGTACTTC	CASSPVYTRTYEQYF
TRBJ2-1	NA	TRBD1	16	TRBV11-2	TGTGCCAGCAGCCTTCGGCCAGGGGGCCCCTACAATGAGCAGTTCTTC	CASSLRPGGPYNEQFF
TRBJ2-4	NA	NA	13	TRBV7-3	TGTGCCAGCAGCTCGCGAAGCGGGAACATTCAGTACTTC	CASSSRSGNIQYF
TRBJ1-5	NA	NA	17	TRBV19	TGTGCCAGTAGTAGGTGGACCGTCCTGGGAGGCAATCAGCCCCAGCATTTT	CASSRWTVLGGNQPQHF
TRBJ1-2	NA	TRBD1	15	TRBV10-2	TGCGCCAGCAGCTATGACAGGGGTGCCGGCTATGGCTACACCTTC	CASSYDRGAGYGYTF
TRBJ2-4	NA	TRBD2	16	TRBV7-9	TGTGCCAGCAGCCCGACTAGCGGGACACCCAAAAACATTCAGTACTTC	CASSPTSGTPKNIQYF
TRBJ1-6	NA	NA	16	TRBV13	TGTGCCAGCAGCTTAGCGGGGAGCAGGGGAAATTCACCCCTCCACTTT	CASSLAGSRGNSPLHF
TRBJ2-1	NA	TRBD2	17	TRBV4-2	TGTGCCAGCAGCCAAGATCTAACTAGCGGAGGGGGTAATGAGCAGTTCTTC	CASSQDLTSGGGNEQFF
TRBJ2-1	once	TRBD2	15	TRBV9	TGTGCCAGCAGCGTAGCTGATCTAGCGGGAGCTGAGCAGTTCTTC	CASSVADLAGAEQFF
TRBJ2-1	NA	NA	16	TRBV9	TGTGCCAGCAGCGGGGGGCTGTCGGGACTATTGAATGAGCAGTTCTTC	CASSGGLSGLLNEQFF
TRBJ2-7	once	TRBD2	16	TRBV6-5	TGTGCCAGCAGTTACCGGGCTAGCGGGAGAATCGACGAGCAGTACTTC	CASSYRASGRIDEQYF
TRBJ1-4	NA	NA	15	TRBV12-5	TGTGCTAGCGCTCGATCCGGGGCAACTAATGAAAAACTGTTTTTT	CASARSGATNEKLFF
TRBJ1-3	NA	NA	14	TRBV27	TGTGCCAGCAGGCCCGGAGGTTCTGGAAACACCATATATTTT	CASRPGGSGNTIYF
TRBJ1-3	NA	NA	16	TRBV29-1	TGCAGCGTTGAACTATGGGTGTGGGGCTGTGGAAACACCATATATTTT	CSVELWVWGCGNTIYF
TRBJ2-3	NA	NA	16	TRBV12-1	TGTGCCAGCAAACCCTCGTATGAGGGCCGCACAGATACGCAGTATTTT	CASKPSYEGRTDTQYF
TRBJ2-5	NA	TRBD2	17	TRBV19	TGTGCCAGTAGTATAGCGGGAGCGGGAGCCAGTGTTGGGACCCAGTACTTC	CASSIAGAGASVGTQYF
TRBJ1-5	NA	NA	15	TRBV15	TGTGCCACCAAGGACAGACCCTTTAGCAATCAGCCCCAGCATTTT	CATKDRPFSNQPQHF
TRBJ2-1	NA	NA	12	TRBV2	TGTGCCAGCTTAGGGGAGGCCAATGAGCAGTTCTTC	CASLGEANEQFF
TRBJ2-3	few	TRBD2	16	TRBV10-3	TGTGCCATCAGTGCTGGGACTAGCGGGAGCACAGATACGCAGTATTTT	CAISAGTSGSTDTQYF
TRBJ2-3	NA	NA	14	TRBV30	TGTGCCTGGAGCGAAGGAGGGTCTACAGATACGCAGTATTTT	CAWSEGGSTDTQYF
TRBJ1-1	few	NA	15	TRBV6-2/TRBV6-3	TGTGCCAGCAGTACCCCAGTTTCTCGGAACACTGAAGCTTTCTTT	CASSTPVSRNTEAFF
TRBJ2-1	NA	TRBD2	15	TRBV6-2/TRBV6-3	TGTGCCAGCAGTTACCAGACTAGCGGCAACAATGAGCAGTTCTTC	CASSYQTSGNNEQFF
TRBJ2-7	NA	NA	12	TRBV28	TGTGCCAGCAGTTCCAGGACCTACGAGCAGTACTTC	CASSSRTYEQYF
TRBJ2-3	NA	NA	13	TRBV5-1	TGCGCCAGCAGCTTAGCACCCACAGATACGCAGTATTTT	CASSLAPTDTQYF
TRBJ2-3	NA	TRBD1	16	TRBV11-1	TGTGCCAGCAGCGGGACAGTTGCCGTACGCACAGATACGCAGTATTTT	CASSGTVAVRTDTQYF
TRBJ2-2	NA	TRBD2	15	TRBV6-5	TGTGCCAGCAGACTAGCGGGAGCGAGCACCGGGGAGCTGTTTTTT	CASRLAGASTGELFF
TRBJ2-7	NA	NA	12	TRBV7-3	TGTGCCAGCAGCTTAGCGGGCGGGGAGCAGTACTTC	CASSLAGGEQYF
TRBJ1-5	NA	NA	15	TRBV6-5	TGTGCCAGCAGAACTGGGGGCGCGGGCAATCAGCCCCAGCATTTT	CASRTGGAGNQPQHF
TRBJ2-7	few	TRBD2	15	TRBV6-1	TGTGCCAGCAGTGAAGCGACGACTAGCGGGAGGGCCTGTCTCTTC	CASSEATTSGRACLF
TRBJ2-3	NA	TRBD2	16	TRBV7-2	TGTGCCAGCAGCTCCCGACTAGCGGGAGGCGCAGATACGCAGTATTTT	CASSSRLAGGADTQYF
TRBJ2-1	NA	NA	17	TRBV4-3	TGCGCCAGCAGCCAAGATGATACGGGACTTCGGACCAATGAGCAGTTCTTC	CASSQDDTGLRTNEQFF
TRBJ2-7	NA	TRBD2	15	TRBV6-2/TRBV6-3	TGTGCCAGCAGTTACGACGGGACTAGGAGGGGCGAGCAGTACTTC	CASSYDGTRRGEQYF
TRBJ2-1	NA	TRBD2	13	TRBV29-1	TGCAGCGTTGGAAGCGGGAGCTACAATGAGCAGTTCTTC	CSVGSGSYNEQFF
TRBJ1-6	NA	TRBD1	16	TRBV13	TGTGCCAGCAGCTTAGCCCGGGACAGGGATAATTCACCCCTCCACTTT	CASSLARDRDNSPLHF
TRBJ2-7	few	NA	13	TRBV6-2/TRBV6-3	TGTGCCAGCAGTTTCCAAGACACCTACGAGCAGTACTTC	CASSFQDTYEQYF
TRBJ2-7	NA	TRBD1	14	TRBV15	TGTGCCACCAGCTCCCGGGACAGCATCTACGAGCAGTACTTC	CATSSRDSIYEQYF